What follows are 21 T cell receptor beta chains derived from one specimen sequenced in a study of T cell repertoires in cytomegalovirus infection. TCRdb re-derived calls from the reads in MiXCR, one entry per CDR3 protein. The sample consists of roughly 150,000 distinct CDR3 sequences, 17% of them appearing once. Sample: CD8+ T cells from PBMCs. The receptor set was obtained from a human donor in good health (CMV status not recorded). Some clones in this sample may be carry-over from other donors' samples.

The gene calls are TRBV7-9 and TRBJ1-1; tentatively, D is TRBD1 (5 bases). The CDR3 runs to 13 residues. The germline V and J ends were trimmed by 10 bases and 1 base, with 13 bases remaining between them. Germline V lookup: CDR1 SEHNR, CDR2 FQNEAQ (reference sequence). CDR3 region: CATQGAGNTEAFF. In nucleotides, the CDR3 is TGTGCCACCCAAGGGGCAGGGAACACTGAAGCTTTCTTT. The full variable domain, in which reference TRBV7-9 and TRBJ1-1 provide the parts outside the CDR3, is DTGVSQNPRHKITKRGQNVTFRCDPISEHNRLYWYRQTLGQGPEFLTYFQNEAQLEKSRLLSDRFSAERPKGSFSTLEIQRTEQGDSAMYLCATQGAGNTEAFFGQGTRLTVV.

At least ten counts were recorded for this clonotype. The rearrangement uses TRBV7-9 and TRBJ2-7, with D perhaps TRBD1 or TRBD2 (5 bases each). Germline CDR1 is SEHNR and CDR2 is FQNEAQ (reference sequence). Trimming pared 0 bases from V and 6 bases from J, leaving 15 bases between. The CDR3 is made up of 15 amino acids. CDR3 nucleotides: TGTGCCAGCAGCTTAGCCGGGGCAGGTGGTGTCGAGCAGTACTTC. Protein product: CASSLAGAGGVEQYF.

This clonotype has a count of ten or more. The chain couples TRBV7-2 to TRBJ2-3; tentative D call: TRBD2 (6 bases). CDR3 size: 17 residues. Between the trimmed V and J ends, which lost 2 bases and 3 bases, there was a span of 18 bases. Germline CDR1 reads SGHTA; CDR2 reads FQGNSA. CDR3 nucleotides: TGTGCCAGCAGCTTACCACCCACTAGCATATCGACAGATACGCAGTATTTT. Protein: CASSLPPTSISTDTQYF.

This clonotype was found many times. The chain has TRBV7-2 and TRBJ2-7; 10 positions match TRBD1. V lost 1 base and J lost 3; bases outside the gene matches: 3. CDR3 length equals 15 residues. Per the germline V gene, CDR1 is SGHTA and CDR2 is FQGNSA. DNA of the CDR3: TGTGCCAGCAGCTTAGTCGGACAGGGGGTCTACGAGCAGTACTTC. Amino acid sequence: CASSLVGQGVYEQYF.

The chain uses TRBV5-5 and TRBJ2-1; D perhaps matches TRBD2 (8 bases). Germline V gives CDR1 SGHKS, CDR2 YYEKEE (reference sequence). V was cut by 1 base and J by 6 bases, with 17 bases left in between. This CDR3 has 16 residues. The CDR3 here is CASSLRDSGSLNEQFF. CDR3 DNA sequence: TGTGCCAGCAGCTTGAGGGACAGCGGGAGTCTCAATGAGCAGTTCTTC.

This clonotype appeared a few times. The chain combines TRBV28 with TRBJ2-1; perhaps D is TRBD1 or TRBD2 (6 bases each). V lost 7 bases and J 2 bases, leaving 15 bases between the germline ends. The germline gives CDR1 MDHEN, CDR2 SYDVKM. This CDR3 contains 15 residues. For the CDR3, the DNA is TGTGCCAGCACACGGGAAGGGGGGACCTACAATGAGCAGTTCTTC. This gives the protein CASTREGGTYNEQFF.

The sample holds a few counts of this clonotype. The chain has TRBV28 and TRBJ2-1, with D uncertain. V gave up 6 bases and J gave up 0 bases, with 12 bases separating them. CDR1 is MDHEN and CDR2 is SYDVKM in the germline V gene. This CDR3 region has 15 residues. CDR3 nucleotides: TGTGCCAGCAGCTCAGTCAGTCTCTCCTACAATGAGCAGTTCTTC. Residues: CASSSVSLSYNEQFF.

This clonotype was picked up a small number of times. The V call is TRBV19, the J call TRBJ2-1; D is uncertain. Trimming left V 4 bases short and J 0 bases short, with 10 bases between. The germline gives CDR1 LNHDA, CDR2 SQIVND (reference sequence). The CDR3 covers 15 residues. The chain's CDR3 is CASSRTPSSYNEQFF. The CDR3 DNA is TGTGCCAGTAGTAGGACGCCAAGCTCCTACAATGAGCAGTTCTTC.

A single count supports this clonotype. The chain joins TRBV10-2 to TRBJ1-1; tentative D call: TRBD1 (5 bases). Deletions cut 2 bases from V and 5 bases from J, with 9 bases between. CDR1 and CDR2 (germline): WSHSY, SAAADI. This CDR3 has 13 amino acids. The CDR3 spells CASSEGGWTEAFF. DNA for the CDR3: TGCGCCAGCAGTGAGGGGGGGTGGACTGAAGCTTTCTTT.

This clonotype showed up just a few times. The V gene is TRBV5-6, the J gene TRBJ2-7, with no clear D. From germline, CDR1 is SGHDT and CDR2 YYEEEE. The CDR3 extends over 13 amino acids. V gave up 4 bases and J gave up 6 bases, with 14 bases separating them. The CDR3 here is CASSPESGPEQYF. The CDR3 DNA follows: TGTGCCAGCAGCCCTGAGTCTGGGCCCGAGCAGTACTTC.

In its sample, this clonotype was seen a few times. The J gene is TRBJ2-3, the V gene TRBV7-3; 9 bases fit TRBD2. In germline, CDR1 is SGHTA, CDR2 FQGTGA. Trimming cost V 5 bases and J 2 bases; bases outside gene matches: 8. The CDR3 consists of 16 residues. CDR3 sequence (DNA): TGTGCCAGCAGCCCGCAACTAGCGGGTTTCACAGATACGCAGTATTTT. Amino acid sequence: CASSPQLAGFTDTQYF.

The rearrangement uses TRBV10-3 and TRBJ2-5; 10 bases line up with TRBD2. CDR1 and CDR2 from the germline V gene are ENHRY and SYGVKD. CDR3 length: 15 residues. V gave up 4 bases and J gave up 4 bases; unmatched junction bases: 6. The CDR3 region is CAISASGSSLETQYF. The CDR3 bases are TGTGCCATCAGTGCTAGCGGGAGTTCCTTAGAGACCCAGTACTTC.

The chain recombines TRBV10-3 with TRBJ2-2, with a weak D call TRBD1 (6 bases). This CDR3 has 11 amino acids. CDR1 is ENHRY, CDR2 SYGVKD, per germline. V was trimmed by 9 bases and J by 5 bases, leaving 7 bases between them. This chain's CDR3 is CAIQGTGELFF. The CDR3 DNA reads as TGTGCCATTCAGGGGACCGGGGAGCTGTTTTTT.

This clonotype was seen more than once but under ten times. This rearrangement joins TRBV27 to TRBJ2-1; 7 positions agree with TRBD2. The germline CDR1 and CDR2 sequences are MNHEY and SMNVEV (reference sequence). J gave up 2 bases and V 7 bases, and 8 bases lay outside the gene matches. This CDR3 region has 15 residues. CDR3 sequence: CASTQAGSAYNEQFF. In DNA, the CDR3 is TGTGCCAGCACCCAAGCGGGGTCCGCCTACAATGAGCAGTTCTTC.

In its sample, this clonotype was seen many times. In DNA form, the CDR3 reads TGTGCCAGCAGCGAGGGGGGTCTCGGCTACGAGCAGTACTTC. This gives the protein CASSEGGLGYEQYF. V is TRBV7-2 and J is TRBJ2-7, with D possibly being TRBD1 or TRBD2 (6 bases each). CDR3 length: 14 amino acids. Between the trimmed V and J ends, which lost 5 bases and 3 bases, there was a span of 14 bases. Germline V gene data show CDR1 as SGHTA and CDR2 as FQGNSA.

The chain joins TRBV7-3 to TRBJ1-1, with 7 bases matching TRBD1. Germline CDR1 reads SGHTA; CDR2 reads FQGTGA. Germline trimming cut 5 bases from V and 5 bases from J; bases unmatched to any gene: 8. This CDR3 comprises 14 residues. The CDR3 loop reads CASSETGVKTEAFF. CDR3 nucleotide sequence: TGTGCCAGCAGCGAAACAGGGGTAAAAACTGAAGCTTTCTTT.

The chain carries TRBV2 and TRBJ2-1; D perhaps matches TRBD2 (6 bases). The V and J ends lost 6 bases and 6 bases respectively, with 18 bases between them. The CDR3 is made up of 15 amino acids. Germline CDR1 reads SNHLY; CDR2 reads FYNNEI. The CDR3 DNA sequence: TGTGCCAGCAGCCACGATGGAGGGGCACTCAATGAGCAGTTCTTC. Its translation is CASSHDGGALNEQFF. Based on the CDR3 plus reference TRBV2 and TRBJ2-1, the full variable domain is EPEVTQTPSHQVTQMGQEVILRCVPISNHLYFYWYRQILGQKVEFLVSFYNNEISEKSEIFDDQFSVERPDGSNFTLKIRSTKLEDSAMYFCASSHDGGALNEQFFGPGTRLTVL.

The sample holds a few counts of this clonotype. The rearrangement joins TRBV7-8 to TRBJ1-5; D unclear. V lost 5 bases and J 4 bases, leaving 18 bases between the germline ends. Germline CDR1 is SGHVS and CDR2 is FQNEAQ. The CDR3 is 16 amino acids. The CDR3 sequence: CASSLEWVQPNQPQHF. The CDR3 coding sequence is TGTGCCAGCAGCCTAGAATGGGTACAGCCAAATCAGCCCCAGCATTTT.

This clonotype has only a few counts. CDR3: CASSLLGWMNTEAFF. In DNA form, the CDR3 reads TGTGCCAGCAGTTTATTGGGGTGGATGAACACTGAAGCTTTCTTT. V and J are TRBV28 and TRBJ1-1; D unresolved. In germline, CDR1 is MDHEN, CDR2 SYDVKM. The V and J ends lost 1 base and 0 bases respectively, with 9 bases between them. The CDR3 totals 15 residues.

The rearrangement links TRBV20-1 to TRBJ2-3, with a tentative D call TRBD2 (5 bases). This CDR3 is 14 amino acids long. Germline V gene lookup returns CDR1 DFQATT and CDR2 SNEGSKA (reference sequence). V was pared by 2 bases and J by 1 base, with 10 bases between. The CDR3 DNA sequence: TGCAGTGCTAGAATAGCGAGTGGCACAGATACGCAGTATTTT. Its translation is CSARIASGTDTQYF.

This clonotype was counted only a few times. CDR3 coding DNA: TGTGCCAGCAGTCACGGGACAGGGGGCAGTGAGACCCAGTACTTC. This gives the protein CASSHGTGGSETQYF. This chain joins TRBV12-3 or TRBV12-4 and TRBJ2-5; 12 bases match TRBD1. Trimming removed 5 bases from V and 5 bases from J; junction bases left unmatched: 6. The length of the CDR3 is 15 residues.